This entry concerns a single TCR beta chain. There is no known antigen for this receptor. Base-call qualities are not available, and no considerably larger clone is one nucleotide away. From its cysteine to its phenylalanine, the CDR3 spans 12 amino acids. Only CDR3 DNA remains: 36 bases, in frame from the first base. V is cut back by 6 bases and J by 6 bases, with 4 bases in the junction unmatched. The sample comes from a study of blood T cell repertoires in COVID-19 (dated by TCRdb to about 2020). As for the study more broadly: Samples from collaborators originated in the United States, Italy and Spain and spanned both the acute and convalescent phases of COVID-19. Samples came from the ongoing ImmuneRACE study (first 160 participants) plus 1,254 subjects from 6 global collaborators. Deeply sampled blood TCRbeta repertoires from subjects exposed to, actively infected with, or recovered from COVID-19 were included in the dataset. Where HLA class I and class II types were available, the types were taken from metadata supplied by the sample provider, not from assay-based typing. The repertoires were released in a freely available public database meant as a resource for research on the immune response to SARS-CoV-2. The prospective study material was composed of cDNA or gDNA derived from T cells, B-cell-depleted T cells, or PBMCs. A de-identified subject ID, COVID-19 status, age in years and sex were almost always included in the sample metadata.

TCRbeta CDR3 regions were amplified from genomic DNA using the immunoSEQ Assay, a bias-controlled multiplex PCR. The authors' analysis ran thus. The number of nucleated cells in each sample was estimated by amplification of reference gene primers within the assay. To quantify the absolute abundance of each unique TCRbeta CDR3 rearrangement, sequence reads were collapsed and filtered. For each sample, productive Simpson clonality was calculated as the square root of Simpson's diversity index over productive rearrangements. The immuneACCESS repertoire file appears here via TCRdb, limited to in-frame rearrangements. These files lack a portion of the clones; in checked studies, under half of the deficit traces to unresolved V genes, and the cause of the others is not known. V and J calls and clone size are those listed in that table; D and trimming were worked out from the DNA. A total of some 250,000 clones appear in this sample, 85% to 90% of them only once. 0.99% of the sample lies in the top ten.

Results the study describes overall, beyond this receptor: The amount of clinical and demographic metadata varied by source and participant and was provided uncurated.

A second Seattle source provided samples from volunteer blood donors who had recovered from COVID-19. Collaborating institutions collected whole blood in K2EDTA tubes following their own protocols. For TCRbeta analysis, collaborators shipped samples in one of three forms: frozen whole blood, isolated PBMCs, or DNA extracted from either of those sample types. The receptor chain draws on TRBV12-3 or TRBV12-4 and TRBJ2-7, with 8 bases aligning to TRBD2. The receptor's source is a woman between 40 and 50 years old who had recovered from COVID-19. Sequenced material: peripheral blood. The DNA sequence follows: TGTGCCAGCAGCCTCGGGGGGGGCGAGCAGTACTTC. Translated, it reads CASSLGGGEQYF.